This T cell receptor (beta chain) is from a study of blood T cell repertoires in COVID-19. Whole-study context: Some COVID-19 samples were acute and others convalescent; all came from the United States, Italy and Spain. In each case, the material was cDNA or gDNA derived from T cells, B-cell-depleted T cells, or PBMCs.

Source study methods: Reference gene primer amplification gave nucleated cell count estimates. The repertoire was sequenced with immunoSEQ multiplex PCR; TCRdb's copy has only in-frame clones and lacks some. D and trimming were read from the DNA, whereas the V and J calls and clone size are those reported in that table. The table lists about 280,000 clones, approximately 88% of them singletons. The germline gives CDR1 SGHRS, CDR2 YFSETQ. The V end lost 3 bases, the J end lost 1 base, and 13 bases lay between the germline ends. CDR3 size: 16 residues. Sequencing input: peripheral blood. This chain connects TRBV5-1 to TRBJ2-2; D might be TRBD1 (6 bases). The receptor's source is a man aged 18 to 29 with active or convalescent COVID-19. The CDR3, as DNA: TGCGCCAGCAGCTACACCGGGACAAAGAACACCGGGGAGCTGTTTTTT. It yields the protein CASSYTGTKNTGELFF.